The entry below gives a single T cell receptor beta chain sequence along with its context. As yet, its antigen is unknown. V lost 4 bases to trimming and J lost 4 bases; unmatched junction nucleotides: 19. Germline assignment: CDR1 SGHVS and CDR2 FQNEAQ. There are 19 residues in the CDR3. This entry belongs to a study of regulatory dendritic cells for organ transplantation. Study-wide points: Considerable individual heterogeneity was seen in alloreactive memory CD8+ T cells.

Profiling relied on immunoSEQ multiplex PCR, and the TCRdb table lists in-frame clones only, not all of them. Of some 10,000 clones in the sample, approximately 70% were seen once. The source material was memory CD8+ T cells from blood. The subset denotes: CD45RO+ memory T cells. The sequence derives from a human donor in good health. The V call is TRBV7-8, the J call TRBJ2-3; TRBD2 aligns across 8 bases. The CDR3 sequence is CASSSKVEESGGASDTQYF. The CDR3, as DNA: TGTGCCAGCAGCTCCAAAGTGGAAGAATCCGGGGGGGCATCAGATACGCAGTATTTT.